The 15 T cell receptor beta chains below were found in one sample sequenced in a study of OX40 agonist ivuxolimab in advanced cancers. TCRdb keeps only in-frame clones here, not all; method: immunoSEQ multiplex PCR. The profile shows over 25,000 clones, about 90% of them singletons. Sequencing was performed on CD4+ or CD8+ T cells sorted from blood, taken in a trial of the OX40 agonist ivuxolimab. Receptors were obtained from an adult with an advanced solid tumor such as melanoma, head and neck, liver or kidney cancer.

The J gene is TRBJ1-1, the V gene TRBV19; 9 nucleotides match TRBD1. The CDR3 spans 13 residues. V gave up 7 bases and J gave up 7 bases; unmatched junction bases: 7. CDR1 LNHDA and CDR2 SQIVND come from the germline V gene (reference sequence). CDR3 region: CASMDRGSFEAFF. As DNA, the CDR3 is TGTGCCAGTATGGACAGGGGCTCCTTTGAAGCTTTCTTT.

The chain employs TRBV19 and TRBJ2-7; no clear D. CDR1 is LNHDA, CDR2 SQIVND, per germline (reference sequence). V lost 2 bases, J lost 4 bases, and 6 bases lay in between. The CDR3 consists of 12 residues. The CDR3 sequence: CASSIHGYEQYF. CDR3 DNA: TGTGCCAGTAGTATACACGGGTACGAGCAGTACTTC.

The chain links TRBV29-1 to TRBJ2-6; D is perhaps TRBD1 (5 bases). There are 16 residues in the CDR3. Germline V lookup: CDR1 SQVTM, CDR2 ANQGSEA. V dropped 2 bases and J dropped 4 bases, with 15 bases sitting between them. DNA of the CDR3: TGCAGCGTTGAACTTTGGGGCCCTTCCGGGGCCAACGTCCTGACTTTC. Its protein is CSVELWGPSGANVLTF. Together with reference TRBV29-1 and TRBJ2-6, the CDR3 gives the full variable domain: SAVISQKPSRDICQRGTSLTIQCQVDSQVTMMFWYRQQPGQSLTLIATANQGSEATYESGFVIDKFPISRPNLTFSTLTVSNMSPEDSSIYLCSVELWGPSGANVLTFGAGSRLTVL.

The chain carries TRBV10-3 and TRBJ2-7; no definite D call. V was cut by 3 bases and J by 2 bases, with 8 bases left in between. This CDR3 region has 13 residues. Germline loops: CDR1 ENHRY, CDR2 SYGVKD. The CDR3 spells CAISDHRTYEQYF. For the CDR3, the DNA is TGTGCCATCAGTGATCACAGAACCTACGAGCAGTACTTC.

The chain combines TRBV4-1 with TRBJ2-1, with D perhaps TRBD1 (6 bases). V lost 4 bases, J lost 4 bases, and 20 bases lay in between. Looked up from germline, CDR1 is MGHRA and CDR2 is YSYEKL. The CDR3 has 17 residues. This chain's CDR3 is CASSLKAAWTAYNEQFF. Here the CDR3 DNA reads TGCGCCAGCAGCCTCAAGGCGGCTTGGACAGCTTACAATGAGCAGTTCTTC.

The chain combines TRBV2 with TRBJ1-5; TRBD1 is a possible D gene (6 bases). The V end was cut by 7 bases, the J end by 6 bases, with 22 bases between. This CDR3 has 16 amino acids. Per the germline V gene, CDR1 is SNHLY and CDR2 is FYNNEI. The CDR3 DNA reads as TGTGCCAGCACCCGGGGGACCGACAGGTTCAGTCAGCCCCAGCATTTT. This translates into CASTRGTDRFSQPQHF.

The chain recombines TRBV18 with TRBJ2-7; 9 nucleotides line up with TRBD1. V lost 3 bases to trimming and J lost 5 bases; unmatched junction nucleotides: 5. CDR3 length: 14 amino acids. Germline V lookup: CDR1 KGHSH, CDR2 LQKENI. CDR3 amino acids: CASSPTGGYDEQYF. CDR3 in DNA: TGTGCCAGCTCACCGACAGGGGGTTACGACGAGCAGTACTTC. The full variable domain, rest sourced from reference TRBV18 and TRBJ2-7, is NAGVMQNPRHLVRRRGQEARLRCSPMKGHSHVYWYRQLPEEGLKFMVYLQKENIIDESGMPKERFSAEFPKEGPSILRIQQVVRGDSAAYFCASSPTGGYDEQYFGPGTRLTVT.

V is TRBV23-1 and J is TRBJ2-7, with D unresolved. TRBV23-1 is an open reading frame whose function is uncertain. The CDR3 has 12 amino acids. Trimming shortened V by 0 bases and J by 10 bases, and 10 bases separated the two germline ends. This CDR3 reads CASSQSEHLQYF. The CDR3 DNA reads TGCGCCAGCAGTCAATCGGAGCACCTACAGTACTTC.

The genes are TRBV4-1 and TRBJ2-2; D ambiguous. This CDR3 has 18 amino acids. Germline V CDR1 and CDR2: MGHRA, YSYEKL. V was pared by 5 bases and J by 1 base, with 20 bases between. DNA of the CDR3: TGCGCCAGCAGCAAAAGCACCCTAGGGTCGCTGAACACCGGGGAGCTGTTTTTT. Its protein is CASSKSTLGSLNTGELFF.

The chain uses TRBV7-9 and TRBJ2-7; 13 nucleotides line up with TRBD2. There are 18 residues in the CDR3. J was trimmed by 0 bases and V by 5 bases; bases with no gene match: 10. Germline V lookup: CDR1 SEHNR, CDR2 FQNEAQ (reference sequence). Here the CDR3 DNA reads TGTGCCAGCAGCGACCGACTAGCGGGGGGCCCACTCTCCTACGAGCAGTACTTC. It yields the protein CASSDRLAGGPLSYEQYF.

The V gene is TRBV6-6, the J gene TRBJ2-7; 10 nucleotides agree with TRBD1. The CDR3 contains 15 residues. With V trimmed by 1 base and J by 3 bases, 3 bases remained unmatched. CDR1 MNHNY and CDR2 SVGAGI come from the germline V gene (reference sequence). The CDR3 loop is CASSYYGQGVYEQYF. The CDR3 region has the DNA TGTGCCAGCAGTTACTATGGACAGGGGGTCTACGAGCAGTACTTC.

The genes are TRBV6-5 and TRBJ1-5, with 8 bases identical to TRBD1. There are 13 residues in the CDR3. J was trimmed by 7 bases and V by 5 bases; bases with no gene match: 4. Germline CDR1 and CDR2: MNHEY and SVGAGI. CDR3 protein: CASSPTGGQPQHF. For the CDR3, the DNA is TGTGCCAGCAGTCCAACAGGGGGGCAGCCCCAGCATTTT.

The V and J genes are TRBV7-2 and TRBJ1-5; D uncertain. Germline loops: CDR1 SGHTA, CDR2 FQGNSA. The CDR3 contains 13 residues. The germline V and J ends were trimmed by 4 bases and 0 bases, with 4 bases remaining between them. CDR3 DNA sequence: TGTGCCAGCAGCTCTTTTAGCAATCAGCCCCAGCATTTT. Its translation: CASSSFSNQPQHF. Full variable domain (remainder filled in from reference TRBV7-2 and TRBJ1-5): GAGVSQSPSNKVTEKGKDVELRCDPISGHTALYWYRQSLGQGLEFLIYFQGNSAPDKSGLPSDRFSAERTGGSVSTLTIQRTQQEDSAVYLCASSSFSNQPQHFGDGTRLSIL.

CDR3 sequence (DNA): TGTGCCAGCAGCCCAGGTGGCGGGAGGCTCGATGAGCAGTTCTTC. The encoded protein is CASSPGGGRLDEQFF. This rearrangement joins TRBV27 to TRBJ2-1; 8 nucleotides line up with TRBD2. The CDR3 runs 15 residues. V trimming: 6 bases; J trimming: 8 bases; junction bases outside the gene matches: 12. Germline V gives CDR1 MNHEY, CDR2 SMNVEV (reference sequence).

The genes are TRBV28 and TRBJ1-2; D not certain. Germline loops: CDR1 MDHEN, CDR2 SYDVKM. The CDR3 is 14 residues long. V was shortened by 1 base and J by 1 base, with 7 bases between the two germline ends. The CDR3 is CASSLSGSNYGYTF. DNA of the CDR3: TGTGCCAGCAGTTTATCTGGCAGTAACTATGGCTACACCTTC.